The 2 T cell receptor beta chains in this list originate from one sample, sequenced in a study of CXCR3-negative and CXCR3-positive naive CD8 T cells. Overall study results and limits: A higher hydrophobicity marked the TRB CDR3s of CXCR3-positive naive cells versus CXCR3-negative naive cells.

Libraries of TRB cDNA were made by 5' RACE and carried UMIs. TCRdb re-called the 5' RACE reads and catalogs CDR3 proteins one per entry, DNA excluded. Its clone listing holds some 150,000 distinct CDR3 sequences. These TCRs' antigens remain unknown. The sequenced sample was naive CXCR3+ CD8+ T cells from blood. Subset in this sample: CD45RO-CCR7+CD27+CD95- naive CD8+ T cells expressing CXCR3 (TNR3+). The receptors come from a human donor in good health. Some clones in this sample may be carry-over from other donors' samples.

The CDR3 spells CASSQGGRPYEQYF. This chain uses TRBV4-3 with TRBJ2-7. Germline V gene sequence: CDR1 LGHNA, CDR2 YSLEER. This CDR3 has 14 residues.

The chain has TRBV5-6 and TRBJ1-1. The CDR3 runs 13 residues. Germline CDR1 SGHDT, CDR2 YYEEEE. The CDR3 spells CASSLDQDTEAFF.